This T cell receptor beta chain originates from a study of CD8 T cells in ankylosing spondylitis. The study, taken as a whole, reports: Blood from ankylosing spondylitis patients appeared to carry a characteristic roughly eight-variant TCR beta motif.

TCRdb re-analysed the 5' RACE reads in MiXCR, keeping a single row per CDR3 protein. The sample lists under 950,000 distinct CDR3 sequences; 19% were seen once. This clonotype was counted ten times or more. The antigen is not known. This receptor was taken from a male donor with ankylosing spondylitis. The sequencing sample was made of blood, either unsorted or a sorted T cell fraction (not recorded which).

The chain's CDR3 is CSVDGNTEAFF. CDR3 bases: TGCAGCGTTGACGGGAACACTGAAGCTTTCTTT. The chain recombines TRBV29-1 with TRBJ1-1, with no clear D. CDR1 and CDR2 from the germline V gene are SQVTM and ANQGSEA. Trimming removed 3 bases at V and 1 base at J, with 3 bases between. The CDR3 extends over 11 amino acids.